This is a list of T cell receptor beta chains from one sample in a study of Ad26.COV2.S vaccination and SARS-CoV-2 variants. Measured with immunoSEQ multiplex PCR; TCRdb has only the in-frame clones, and not every one. The sample lists about 450,000 clones, 89% occurring once. The sequenced sample was peripheral blood, obtained in a trial of Ad26.COV2.S vaccine versus placebo. All receptors come from a person between 18 and 59 years old who received the Ad26.COV2.S COVID-19 vaccine or a placebo. Both conserved end residues are part of each CDR3. D genes are given only for firm matches. Size is stated for part of the rows, as once, few or many counts, or as a class when the clone is expanded.

V: TRBV18
length: 16
size: .
J: TRBJ1-1
D: TRBD1
CDR3: CASSPQGQVYHSEAFF

V: TRBV11-2
length: 14
size: .
J: TRBJ2-7
D: .
CDR3: CASSLTGGGYEQYF

V: TRBV2
length: 13
size: few
J: TRBJ1-5
D: .
CDR3: CASSEGGNQPQHF

V: TRBV4-3
length: 15
size: .
J: TRBJ2-1
D: TRBD1
CDR3: CASSPTGGEDNEQFF

V: TRBV19
length: 13
size: .
J: TRBJ2-1
D: .
CDR3: CASMGDTGDGQFF

V: TRBV2
length: 14
size: .
J: TRBJ1-5
D: .
CDR3: CASSDRVGNQPQHF

V: TRBV5-1
length: 14
size: .
J: TRBJ2-3
D: .
CDR3: CASSLTGQGDTQYF

V: TRBV20-1
length: 12
size: .
J: TRBJ1-2
D: .
CDR3: CSASKGFDGYTF

V: TRBV7-3
length: 16
size: .
J: TRBJ1-1
D: .
CDR3: CASSQGPALMNTEAFF

V: TRBV27
length: 13
size: .
J: TRBJ1-4
D: .
CDR3: CASSRRDPEKLFF

V: TRBV6-4
length: 15
size: .
J: TRBJ2-3
D: .
CDR3: CASSPIGASTDTQYF

V: TRBV19
length: 14
size: .
J: TRBJ1-5
D: TRBD1
CDR3: CASSTQGAGQPQHF

V: TRBV4-2
length: 18
size: .
J: TRBJ2-3
D: TRBD2
CDR3: CASSQPGLAGAGTDTQYF

V: TRBV4-3
length: 17
size: .
J: TRBJ2-1
D: TRBD1
CDR3: CASSQKTTGVGGFEQFF

V: TRBV9
length: 13
size: .
J: TRBJ1-2
D: .
CDR3: CASSVGPGSGYTF

V: TRBV19
length: 14
size: .
J: TRBJ2-2
D: .
CDR3: CASIQRANTGELFF

V: TRBV6-5
length: 13
size: .
J: TRBJ1-1
D: .
CDR3: CASSPDSYTEAFF

V: TRBV28
length: 11
size: .
J: TRBJ1-1
D: .
CDR3: CASSPGAEAFF

V: TRBV30
length: 12
size: .
J: TRBJ1-1
D: .
CDR3: CAWSLMNTEAFF

V: TRBV10-3
length: 17
size: .
J: TRBJ2-1
D: TRBD2
CDR3: CAISGASGGSAYNEQFF

V: TRBV3-1/TRBV3-2
length: 14
size: .
J: TRBJ2-1
D: .
CDR3: CASSSASQGGEQFF

V: TRBV11-3
length: 14
size: .
J: TRBJ1-6
D: .
CDR3: CASSLGLLGSPLHF

V: TRBV7-9
length: 14
size: few
J: TRBJ1-1
D: .
CDR3: CASSSLGGGTEAFF

V: TRBV7-3
length: 16
size: .
J: TRBJ2-3
D: .
CDR3: CASSLIGAGARDTQYF

V: TRBV7-2
length: 16
size: .
J: TRBJ2-7
D: TRBD1
CDR3: CASSLNPQGYSYEQYF

V: TRBV11-3
length: 16
size: .
J: TRBJ1-1
D: .
CDR3: CASSLAVSRVDTEAFF

V: TRBV19
length: 14
size: .
J: TRBJ1-5
D: .
CDR3: CASNVRDSNQPQHF

V: TRBV6-2/TRBV6-3
length: 15
size: .
J: TRBJ1-5
D: .
CDR3: CASSNVAATSAPQHF

V: TRBV5-1
length: 18
size: .
J: TRBJ2-2
D: TRBD2
CDR3: CASSSEPSGNSNTGELFF

V: TRBV28
length: 16
size: .
J: TRBJ2-7
D: .
CDR3: CASSSPRGLGNYEQYF

V: TRBV2
length: 14
size: .
J: TRBJ2-3
D: .
CDR3: CASRRGRSTDTQYF